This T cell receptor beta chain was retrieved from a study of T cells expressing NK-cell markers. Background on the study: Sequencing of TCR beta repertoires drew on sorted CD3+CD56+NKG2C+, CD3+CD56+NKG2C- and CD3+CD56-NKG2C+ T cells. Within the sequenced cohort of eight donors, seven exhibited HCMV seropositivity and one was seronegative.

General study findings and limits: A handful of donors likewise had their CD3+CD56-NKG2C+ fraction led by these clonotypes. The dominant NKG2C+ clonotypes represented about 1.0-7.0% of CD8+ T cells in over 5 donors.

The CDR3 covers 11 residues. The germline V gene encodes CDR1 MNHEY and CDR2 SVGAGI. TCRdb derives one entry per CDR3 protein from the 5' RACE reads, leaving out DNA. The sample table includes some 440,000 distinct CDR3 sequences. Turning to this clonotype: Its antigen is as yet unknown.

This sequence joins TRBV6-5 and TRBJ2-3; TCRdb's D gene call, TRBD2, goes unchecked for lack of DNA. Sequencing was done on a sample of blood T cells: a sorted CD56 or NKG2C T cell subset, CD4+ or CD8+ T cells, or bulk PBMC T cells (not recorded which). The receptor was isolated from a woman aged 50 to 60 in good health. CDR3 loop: CASRSGLVQYF.